Listed below are T cell receptor beta chains from one sample, sequenced in a study of blood T cells in healthy people across ages. TCRdb passed the 5' RACE reads through MiXCR, listing each CDR3 protein once. Of about 670,000 distinct CDR3 sequences detected, about 50% appear once; the ten largest clones hold roughly 12%. Material for sequencing was blood. The source is a woman older than 75 in good health. Both conserved end residues are part of each CDR3. D genes are given only for firm matches. Clone size is stated in some rows and not others, as once, few, many or a class when expanded.

D gene: TRBD2; J gene: TRBJ2-1; V gene: TRBV20-1; clone size: .; CDR3 protein: CSARTSGVNEQFF; CDR3 DNA: TGCAGTGCTCGCACTAGCGGGGTTAATGAGCAGTTCTTC
D gene: TRBD1; J gene: TRBJ2-6; V gene: TRBV5-1; clone size: .; CDR3 protein: CASGTGGSGANVLTF; CDR3 DNA: TGCGCCAGCGGAACAGGGGGCTCTGGGGCCAACGTCCTGACTTTC
D gene: TRBD2; J gene: TRBJ2-3; V gene: TRBV7-9; clone size: .; CDR3 protein: CASSLLAGAGDTQYF; CDR3 DNA: TGTGCCAGCAGCTTACTAGCGGGAGCCGGAGATACGCAGTATTTT
D gene: .; J gene: TRBJ1-2; V gene: TRBV4-1; clone size: many; CDR3 protein: CASSPPTGGYGYTF; CDR3 DNA: TGCGCCAGCAGCCCCCCGACAGGAGGCTATGGCTACACCTTC
D gene: .; J gene: TRBJ1-1; V gene: TRBV3-1; clone size: few; CDR3 protein: CASSQGGLGAFF; CDR3 DNA: TGTGCCAGCAGCCAGGGGGGCTTAGGAGCTTTCTTT
D gene: .; J gene: TRBJ2-6; V gene: TRBV2; clone size: many; CDR3 protein: CASGEKISGANVLTF; CDR3 DNA: TGTGCCAGTGGGGAAAAAATCTCTGGGGCCAACGTCCTGACTTTC
D gene: TRBD2; J gene: TRBJ2-3; V gene: TRBV20-1; clone size: .; CDR3 protein: CSARHPSGGTPTSTDTQYF; CDR3 DNA: TGCAGTGCTAGGCATCCTAGCGGGGGGACACCGACTAGCACAGATACGCAGTATTTT
D gene: .; J gene: TRBJ1-1; V gene: TRBV18; clone size: few; CDR3 protein: CASSPAGVPAFF; CDR3 DNA: TGTGCCAGCTCCCCCGCGGGGGTTCCGGCTTTCTTT
D gene: TRBD1; J gene: TRBJ2-1; V gene: TRBV6-5; clone size: .; CDR3 protein: CASSYLTGVSYNEQFF; CDR3 DNA: TGTGCCAGCAGTTACCTGACAGGGGTGTCCTACAATGAGCAGTTCTTC
D gene: .; J gene: TRBJ2-5; V gene: TRBV29-1; clone size: .; CDR3 protein: CSGETAEETQYF; CDR3 DNA: TGCAGCGGGGAGACAGCCGAAGAGACCCAGTACTTC
D gene: .; J gene: TRBJ2-1; V gene: TRBV7-9; clone size: .; CDR3 protein: CASSLLWTGTSYNEQFF; CDR3 DNA: TGTGCCAGCAGCTTACTGTGGACGGGGACCTCCTACAATGAGCAGTTCTTC
D gene: .; J gene: TRBJ1-2; V gene: TRBV3-1; clone size: few; CDR3 protein: CASSQVAENHYGYTF; CDR3 DNA: TGTGCCAGCAGCCAAGTTGCGGAAAACCACTATGGCTACACCTTC
D gene: .; J gene: TRBJ1-2; V gene: TRBV10-2; clone size: .; CDR3 protein: CASSERTDYGYTF; CDR3 DNA: TGCGCCAGCAGTGAGAGGACAGACTATGGCTACACCTTC
D gene: TRBD1; J gene: TRBJ2-6; V gene: TRBV4-2; clone size: .; CDR3 protein: CASSQDRTGTVERSGANVLIF; CDR3 DNA: TGTGCCAGCAGCCAAGATCGGACCGGGACAGTGGAACGGTCTGGGGCCAACGTCCTGATTTTC
D gene: .; J gene: TRBJ2-1; V gene: TRBV6-6; clone size: many; CDR3 protein: CASSGASNEQFF; CDR3 DNA: TGTGCCAGCTCCGGGGCTTCCAATGAGCAGTTCTTC
D gene: .; J gene: TRBJ1-2; V gene: TRBV3-1; clone size: few; CDR3 protein: CASSQGSVEGYGYTF; CDR3 DNA: TGTGCCAGCAGCCAAGGGAGCGTGGAGGGCTATGGCTACACCTTC